This T cell receptor (beta chain) derives from a study of T-cell memory formation after mild COVID-19. TCRdb used MiXCR to reprocess the 5' RACE reads, holding one entry per CDR3 protein. Here the sample spans roughly 610,000 distinct CDR3 sequences, roughly a sixth being singletons. In germline, CDR1 is SEHNR, CDR2 FQNEAQ (reference sequence). The CDR3 spans 13 residues. V was pared by 5 bases and J by 0 bases, with 8 bases between. This chain uses TRBV7-9 with TRBJ2-7; no firm D call. This TCR derives from an adult woman who had mild COVID-19 (a few samples of this study predate the infection). Cell type and time point are not known. Sequences were obtained from PBMCs or a T cell subset sorted from them (not recorded which). The DNA for the CDR3 is TGTGCCAGCAGCCCGAAGAGCTCCTACGAGCAGTACTTC. Encoded protein: CASSPKSSYEQYF.